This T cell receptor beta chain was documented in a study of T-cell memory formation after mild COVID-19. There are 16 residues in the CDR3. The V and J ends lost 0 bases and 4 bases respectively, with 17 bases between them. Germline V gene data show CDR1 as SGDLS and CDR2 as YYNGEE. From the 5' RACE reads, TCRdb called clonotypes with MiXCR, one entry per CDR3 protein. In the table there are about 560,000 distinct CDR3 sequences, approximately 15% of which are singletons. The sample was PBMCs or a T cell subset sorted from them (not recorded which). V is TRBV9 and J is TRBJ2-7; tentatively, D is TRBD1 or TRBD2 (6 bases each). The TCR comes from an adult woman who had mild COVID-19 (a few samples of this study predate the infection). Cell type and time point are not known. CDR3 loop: CASSVDPGAILYEQYF. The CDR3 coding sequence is TGTGCCAGCAGCGTAGACCCGGGGGCCATTTTGTACGAGCAGTACTTC.